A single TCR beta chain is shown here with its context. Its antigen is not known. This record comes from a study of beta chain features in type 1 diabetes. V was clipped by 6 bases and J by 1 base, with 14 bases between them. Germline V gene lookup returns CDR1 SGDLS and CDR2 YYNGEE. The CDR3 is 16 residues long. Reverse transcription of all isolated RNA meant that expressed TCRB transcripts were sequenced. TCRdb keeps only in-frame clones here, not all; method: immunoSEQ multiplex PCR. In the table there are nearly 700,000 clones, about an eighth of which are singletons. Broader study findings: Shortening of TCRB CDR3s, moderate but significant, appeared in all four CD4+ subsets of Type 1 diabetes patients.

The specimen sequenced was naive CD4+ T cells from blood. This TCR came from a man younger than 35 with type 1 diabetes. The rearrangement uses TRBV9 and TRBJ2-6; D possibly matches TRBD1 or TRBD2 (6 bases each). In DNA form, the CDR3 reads TGTGCCAGCACCCTGGGGGGCCAATCTGGGGCCAACGTCCTGACTTTC. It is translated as CASTLGGQSGANVLTF.